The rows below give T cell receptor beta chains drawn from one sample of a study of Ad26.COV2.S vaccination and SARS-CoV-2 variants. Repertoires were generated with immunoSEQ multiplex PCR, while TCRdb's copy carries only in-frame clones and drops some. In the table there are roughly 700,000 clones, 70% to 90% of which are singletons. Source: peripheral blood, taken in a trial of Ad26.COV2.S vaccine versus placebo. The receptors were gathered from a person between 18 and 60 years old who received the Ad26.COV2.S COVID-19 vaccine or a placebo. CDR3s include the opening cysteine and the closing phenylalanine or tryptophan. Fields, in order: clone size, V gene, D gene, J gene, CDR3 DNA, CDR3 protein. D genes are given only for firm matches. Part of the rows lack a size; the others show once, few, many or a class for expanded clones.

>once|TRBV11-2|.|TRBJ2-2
TGTGCCAGCAGCTTAATTACGAGCCCCAAGGGCGGGGAGCTGTTTTTT
CASSLITSPKGGELFF
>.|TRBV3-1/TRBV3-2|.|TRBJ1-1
TGTGCCAGCAGCCCGAACAGGGTAGGGACTGAAGCTTTCTTT
CASSPNRVGTEAFF
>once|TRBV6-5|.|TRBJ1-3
TGTGCCAGCAGTTTCAGGATTGAGGGCTCTGGAAACACCATATATTTT
CASSFRIEGSGNTIYF
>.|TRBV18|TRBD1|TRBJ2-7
TGTGCCAGCTCACCGGGACAGGGGGCGGCCTACGAGCAGTACTTC
CASSPGQGAAYEQYF
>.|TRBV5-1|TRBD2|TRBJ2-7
TGCGCCAGCAGCACCGGACTAGCGGGAGGCCCTTCCTACGAGCAGTACTTC
CASSTGLAGGPSYEQYF
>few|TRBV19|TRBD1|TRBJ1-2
TGTGCCAGCAGAAACAGGGGAAGAGATTATGGCTACACCTTC
CASRNRGRDYGYTF
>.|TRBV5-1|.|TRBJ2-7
TGCGCCAGCAGCTTCCCGGGGCCCAACAACGAGCAGTACTTC
CASSFPGPNNEQYF
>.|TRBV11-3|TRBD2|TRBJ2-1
TGTGCCAGCAGCTCCGGACTAGCACACAATGAGCAGTTCTTC
CASSSGLAHNEQFF
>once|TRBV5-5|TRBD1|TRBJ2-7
TGTGCCAGCAGCTTGGCTGGGACAGTCTACGAGCAGTACTTC
CASSLAGTVYEQYF
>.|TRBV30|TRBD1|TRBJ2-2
TGTGCCTGGGATCGAGGCCGGACAGGGGGCCACGGGGAGCTGTTTTTT
CAWDRGRTGGHGELFF
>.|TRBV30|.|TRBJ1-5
TGTGCCTGGAGCCCGGACAGTAGCAATCAGCCCCAGCATTTT
CAWSPDSSNQPQHF
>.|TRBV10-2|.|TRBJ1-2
TGCGCCAGCAGTGTCAGCGGTCCTCTCTATGGCTACACCTTC
CASSVSGPLYGYTF
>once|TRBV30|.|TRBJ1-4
TGTGCCTGGAGGGGGCTTGGGCTTCATGAAAAACTGTTTTTT
CAWRGLGLHEKLFF
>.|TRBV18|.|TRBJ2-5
TGTGCCAGCTCCCCCGTCGATCTTTCGGGGCAAGAGACCCAGTACTTC
CASSPVDLSGQETQYF
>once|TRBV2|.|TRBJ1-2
TGTGCCAGCAGTGAAACCAGGCTAACCCCCTATGGCTACACCTTC
CASSETRLTPYGYTF
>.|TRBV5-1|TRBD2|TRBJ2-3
TGCGCCAGTAAGCGGGAGGTTAGCACAGATACGCAGTATTTT
CASKREVSTDTQYF
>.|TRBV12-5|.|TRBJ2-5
TGTGCTAGTGGTTTGGTAGACGAGACCCAGTACTTC
CASGLVDETQYF